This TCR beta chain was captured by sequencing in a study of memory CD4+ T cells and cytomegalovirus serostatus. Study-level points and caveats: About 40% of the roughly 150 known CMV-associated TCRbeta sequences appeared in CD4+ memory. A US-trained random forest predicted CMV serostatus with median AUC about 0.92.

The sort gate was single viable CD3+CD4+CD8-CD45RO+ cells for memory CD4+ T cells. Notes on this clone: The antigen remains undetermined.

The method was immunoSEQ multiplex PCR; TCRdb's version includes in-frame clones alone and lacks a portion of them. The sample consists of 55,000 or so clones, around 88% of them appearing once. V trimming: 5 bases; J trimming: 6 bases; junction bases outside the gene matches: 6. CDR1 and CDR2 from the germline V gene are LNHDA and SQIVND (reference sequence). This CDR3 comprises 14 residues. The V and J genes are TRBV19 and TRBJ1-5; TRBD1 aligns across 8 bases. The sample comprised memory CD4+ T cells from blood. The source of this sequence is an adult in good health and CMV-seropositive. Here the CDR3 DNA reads TGTGCCAGTAGTCTCGGACAGGGTGGTCAGCCCCAGCATTTT. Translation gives CASSLGQGGQPQHF. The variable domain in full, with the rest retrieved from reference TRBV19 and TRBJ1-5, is DGGITQSPKYLFRKEGQNVTLSCEQNLNHDAMYWYRQDPGQGLRLIYYSQIVNDFQKGDIAEGYSVSREKKESFPLTVTSAQKNPTAFYLCASSLGQGGQPQHFGDGTRLSIL.